The rows below give T cell receptor beta chains drawn from one sample of a study of T cell changes during pregnancy in multiple sclerosis. Generated by immunoSEQ multiplex PCR, the TCRdb table keeps only in-frame clones and is missing some. This table holds tens of thousands of clones, about 93% found once. Sequencing used CD4+ T cells from peripheral blood mononuclear cells, obtained in the second trimester of pregnancy. The source of these receptors is a female donor in good health, enrolled as a control in a pregnancy study. Both conserved end residues are part of each CDR3. The D gene is left open where the match is weak. Rows give clone size only sometimes, using once, few, many, or a class for an expanded clone.

TRBD1	TRBV30	TRBJ2-3	NA	CAWGDRGTQYF	TGTGCCTGGGGCGACAGGGGTACGCAGTATTTT
TRBD1	TRBV6-1	TRBJ2-7	once	CASSEAGTGAYEQYF	TGTGCCAGCAGTGAAGCGGGGACAGGGGCCTACGAGCAGTACTTC
NA	TRBV7-7	TRBJ2-7	NA	CASSLDSDSSNEQYF	TGTGCTAGCAGCTTAGATTCGGACAGCTCCAACGAGCAGTACTTC
TRBD2	TRBV29-1	TRBJ2-3	NA	CSVEVLAGGSDTQYF	TGCAGCGTTGAAGTTCTGGCGGGGGGATCGGATACGCAGTATTTT
TRBD1	TRBV29-1	TRBJ2-1	NA	CSVKKGTGRLNEQFF	TGCAGCGTTAAAAAAGGGACAGGGAGGCTCAATGAGCAGTTCTTC
TRBD1	TRBV28	TRBJ1-4	NA	CASRPPKGDRGNEKLFF	TGTGCCAGCAGACCACCCAAAGGGGACAGGGGGAATGAAAAACTGTTTTTT
NA	TRBV28	TRBJ2-6	NA	CASSLSPSGANVLTF	TGTGCCAGCAGTTTAAGCCCCTCTGGGGCCAACGTCCTGACTTTC
NA	TRBV27	TRBJ1-2	few	CASSPRTQARAGYTF	TGTGCCAGCAGTCCCCGTACACAGGCTCGGGCTGGCTACACCTTC
TRBD1	TRBV5-4	TRBJ2-2	NA	CASSPGQGRTGELFF	TGTGCCAGCAGCCCCGGACAGGGGCGGACCGGGGAGCTGTTTTTT
NA	TRBV7-9	TRBJ2-5	NA	CASSLGEVVQETQYF	TGTGCCAGCAGCTTAGGAGAGGTGGTCCAAGAGACCCAGTACTTC
TRBD1	TRBV6-5	TRBJ1-3	NA	CASSDRASGNTIYF	TGTGCCAGCAGTGACAGGGCCTCTGGAAACACCATATATTTT
TRBD2	TRBV10-2	TRBJ2-1	NA	CASSDRRLAGNNEQFF	TGCGCCAGCAGTGATCGGCGACTAGCGGGGAACAATGAGCAGTTCTTC
NA	TRBV5-1	TRBJ1-3	NA	CASSSDLASGNTIYF	TGCGCCAGCAGCTCCGACCTAGCCTCTGGAAACACCATATATTTT
TRBD2	TRBV9	TRBJ2-3	NA	CASSVGTSGRQDTQYF	TGTGCCAGCAGCGTAGGGACTAGTGGTCGTCAAGATACGCAGTATTTT
NA	TRBV7-2	TRBJ2-5	NA	CASSLLSLGTGETQYF	TGTGCCAGCAGCTTGCTCTCTCTAGGGACTGGGGAGACCCAGTACTTC
TRBD2	TRBV27	TRBJ2-2	NA	CASSSVAGGPTGELFF	TGTGCCAGCAGCTCGGTAGCGGGGGGGCCCACCGGGGAGCTGTTTTTT